The next 10 T cell receptor beta chains were all read from a single sample in a study of beta chain features in type 1 diabetes listed by TCRdb under 2018. Library creation used the immunoSEQ multiplex PCR assay. The High Capacity cDNA Reverse Transcription Kit was used to reverse transcribe all of the isolated RNA, meaning that expressed TCRB transcripts were what got sequenced. The clones in this table, taken by TCRdb from immuneACCESS, are in-frame only. Not every clone is retained; where verified, under half of the shortfall comes from an unresolved V gene, and the cause of the rest is unknown. In this sample the table shows around 250,000 clones, roughly 15% of which occur a single time. Of the sample, approximately 0.024% falls within the top ten clones. The sequencing sample was made of naive CD4+ T cells from blood. The intended sense of this specimen's cell subset or site label: true naive CD4+ T cells. The receptors stem from a woman in her thirties or forties in good health.

Regarding this clone: Germline and junction disagree at one end, which may indicate a read error. V and J are TRBV7-7 and TRBJ2-5, with D possibly being TRBD1 (6 bases). The germline V gene has CDR1 SSHAT and CDR2 FNYEAQ (reference sequence). This CDR3 contains 13 residues. CDR3 in amino acids: CASSSGQKETQYF. The DNA of the CDR3 is TGTGCTAGCAGCTCGGGACAAAAAGAGACCCAGTACTTC.

This clone was counted between two and nine times. CDR3 nucleotides: TGTGCCAGCAGCTTAGCCGAAGCTGCTGAGCAGTTCTTC. Translated: CASSLAEAAEQFF. The gene calls are TRBV7-2 and TRBJ2-1, with D unclear. Deletions cut 0 bases from V and 9 bases from J, with 9 bases between. Germline V gives CDR1 SGHTA, CDR2 FQGNSA. The CDR3 has 13 amino acids.

The chain has TRBV28 and TRBJ2-1, with 8 positions matching TRBD1. This CDR3 region has 15 residues. Germline values: CDR1 MDHEN, CDR2 SYDVKM. The junction had 4 bases not matched to a gene; V was cut back by 5 bases and J by 1 base. The CDR3 DNA sequence: TGTGCCAGCAGTCCACGGACAGGGTCCTACAATGAGCAGTTCTTC. Amino acids: CASSPRTGSYNEQFF.

This clone was seen more than once but under ten times. The CDR3 reads CASTPGRFYPYEQYF. The CDR3 DNA reads as TGTGCCAGTACCCCTGGGCGCTTTTACCCCTACGAGCAGTACTTC. V is TRBV19 and J is TRBJ2-7; D is ambiguous. The CDR3 has 15 residues. Per the germline V gene, CDR1 is LNHDA and CDR2 is SQIVND (reference sequence). Trimming shortened V by 7 bases and J by 2 bases, and 18 bases separated the two germline ends.

The CDR3 loop reads CASSLQVTSDTGELFF. For the CDR3, the DNA is TGTGCCAGCAGCTTGCAGGTTACCTCGGACACCGGGGAGCTGTTTTTT. This chain links TRBV7-2 with TRBJ2-2; unclear D gene. The CDR3 has 16 amino acids. The V gene lost 3 bases and the J gene lost 3 bases, with 14 bases spanning the gap. Germline-derived CDR1 and CDR2 are SGHTA and FQGNSA.

The CDR3 is CASSPYRGSYEQYF. CDR3 nucleotides: TGTGCCAGCAGCCCTTACAGGGGCTCCTACGAGCAGTACTTC. The chain recombines TRBV6-6 with TRBJ2-7, with 7 bases lining up with TRBD1. The CDR3 is made up of 14 amino acids. Germline V gene sequence: CDR1 MNHNY, CDR2 SVGAGI (reference sequence). The J segment lost 0 bases and the V segment lost 6 bases, leaving 5 bases of the junction unmatched.

CDR3 loop: CASSRAGGLPDTQYF. DNA of the CDR3: TGTGCCAGCAGCCGAGCGGGGGGGCTACCAGATACGCAGTATTTT. The chain joins TRBV6-5 to TRBJ2-3; TRBD2 agrees at 10 bases. CDR3 length: 15 amino acids. Germline values: CDR1 MNHEY, CDR2 SVGAGI. V gave up 6 bases and J gave up 4 bases; unmatched junction bases: 7.

The genes are TRBV2 and TRBJ1-5; no clear D. V was clipped by 4 bases and J by 3 bases, with 13 bases between them. Per germline, CDR1 SNHLY and CDR2 FYNNEI. The CDR3 totals 15 residues. CDR3 nucleotide sequence: TGTGCCAGCAGTGTCTTAGGACTTAACAATCAGCCCCAGCATTTT. This gives the protein CASSVLGLNNQPQHF.

Only a few counts were recorded for this clone. The V gene is TRBV6-5, the J gene TRBJ1-6, with D unclear. CDR1 and CDR2 from the germline V gene are MNHEY and SVGAGI. CDR3 length: 15 residues. Deletions cut 0 bases from V and 8 bases from J, with 11 bases between. Here the CDR3 reads CASSYSKRRDSPLHF. The CDR3 DNA reads TGTGCCAGCAGTTACTCCAAGAGGCGGGATTCACCCCTCCACTTT.

In this sample, this clone turned up a few times. This chain links TRBV5-6 with TRBJ2-5; 8 nucleotides line up with TRBD2. The V and J ends lost 1 base and 3 bases, in that order; junction bases with no gene match: 5. This CDR3 contains 15 residues. Per the germline V gene, CDR1 is SGHDT and CDR2 is YYEEEE. CDR3 in amino acids: CASSLRGGPEETQYF. The CDR3 DNA sequence: TGTGCCAGCAGCTTGCGGGGGGGGCCGGAAGAGACCCAGTACTTC.